This T cell receptor beta chain was sequenced in a study of identical twins. This CDR3 comprises 14 residues. With 3 bases removed from V and 2 bases from J, the gap between germline ends came to 11 bases. The germline V gene encodes CDR1 LGHDT and CDR2 YNNKEL (reference sequence). In this sample, this clonotype turned up a few times. TCRdb re-called the 5' RACE reads through MiXCR, storing one row per CDR3 protein. Here the sample spans about 900,000 distinct CDR3 sequences, roughly 12% being singletons. This same sample was also taken into another study, of yellow fever vaccine responses in identical twins.

Sequencing was carried out using PBMCs. The origin of this receptor is a woman between 18 and 29 years old in good health. The chain joins TRBV3-1 to TRBJ2-7, with D perhaps matching TRBD2 (5 bases). The DNA for the CDR3 is TGTGCCAGCAGCCATTCGAGCGGACCCTACGAGCAGTACTTC. As protein: CASSHSSGPYEQYF.